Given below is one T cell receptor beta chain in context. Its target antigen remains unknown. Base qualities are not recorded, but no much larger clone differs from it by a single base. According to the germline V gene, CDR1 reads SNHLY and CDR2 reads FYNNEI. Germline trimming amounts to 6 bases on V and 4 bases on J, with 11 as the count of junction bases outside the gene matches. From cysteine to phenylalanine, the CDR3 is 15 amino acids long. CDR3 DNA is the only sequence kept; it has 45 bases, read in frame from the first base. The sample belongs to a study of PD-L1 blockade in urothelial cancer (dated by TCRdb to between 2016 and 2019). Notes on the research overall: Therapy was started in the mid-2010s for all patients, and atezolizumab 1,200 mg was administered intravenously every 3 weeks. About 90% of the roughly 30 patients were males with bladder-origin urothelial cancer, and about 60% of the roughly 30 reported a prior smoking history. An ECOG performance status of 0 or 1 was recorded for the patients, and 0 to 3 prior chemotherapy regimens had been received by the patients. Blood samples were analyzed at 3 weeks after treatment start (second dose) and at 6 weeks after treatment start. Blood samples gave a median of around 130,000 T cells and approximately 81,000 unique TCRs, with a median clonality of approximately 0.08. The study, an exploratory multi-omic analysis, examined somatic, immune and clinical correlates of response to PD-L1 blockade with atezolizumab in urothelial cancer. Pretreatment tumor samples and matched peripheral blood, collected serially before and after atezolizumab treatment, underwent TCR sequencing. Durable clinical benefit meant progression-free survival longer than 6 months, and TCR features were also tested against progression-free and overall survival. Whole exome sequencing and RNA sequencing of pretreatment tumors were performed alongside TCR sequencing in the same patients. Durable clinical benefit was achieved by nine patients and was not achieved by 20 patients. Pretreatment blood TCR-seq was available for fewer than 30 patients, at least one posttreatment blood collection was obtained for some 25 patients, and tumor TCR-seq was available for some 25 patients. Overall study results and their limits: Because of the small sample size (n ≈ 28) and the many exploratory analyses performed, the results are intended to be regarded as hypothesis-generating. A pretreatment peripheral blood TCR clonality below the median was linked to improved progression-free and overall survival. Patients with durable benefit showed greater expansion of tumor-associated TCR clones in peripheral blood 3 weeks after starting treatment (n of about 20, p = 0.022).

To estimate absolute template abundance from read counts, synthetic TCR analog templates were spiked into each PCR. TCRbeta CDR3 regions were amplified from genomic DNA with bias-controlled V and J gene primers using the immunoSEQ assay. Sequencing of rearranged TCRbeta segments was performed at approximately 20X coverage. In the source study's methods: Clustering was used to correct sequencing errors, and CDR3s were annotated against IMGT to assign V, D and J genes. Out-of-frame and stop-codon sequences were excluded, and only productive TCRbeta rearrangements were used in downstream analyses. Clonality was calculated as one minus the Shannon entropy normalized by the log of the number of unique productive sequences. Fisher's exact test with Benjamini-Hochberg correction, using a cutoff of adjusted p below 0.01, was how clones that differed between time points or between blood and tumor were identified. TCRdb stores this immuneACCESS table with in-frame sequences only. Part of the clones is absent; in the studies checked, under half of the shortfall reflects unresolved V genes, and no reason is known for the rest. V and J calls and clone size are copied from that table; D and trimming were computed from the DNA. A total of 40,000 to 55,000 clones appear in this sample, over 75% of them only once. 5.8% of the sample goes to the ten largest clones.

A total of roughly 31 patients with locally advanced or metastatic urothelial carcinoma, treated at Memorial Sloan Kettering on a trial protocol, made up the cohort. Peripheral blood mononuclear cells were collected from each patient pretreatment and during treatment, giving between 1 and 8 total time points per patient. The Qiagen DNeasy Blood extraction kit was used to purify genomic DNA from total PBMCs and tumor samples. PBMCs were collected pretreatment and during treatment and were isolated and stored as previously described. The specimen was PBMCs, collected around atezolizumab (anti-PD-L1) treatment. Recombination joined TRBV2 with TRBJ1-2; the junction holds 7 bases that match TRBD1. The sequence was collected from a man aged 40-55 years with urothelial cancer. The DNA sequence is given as TGTGCCAGCAGGCCACAGGGGAGAGAATTCTATGGCTACACCTTC. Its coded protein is CASRPQGREFYGYTF.